This is a list of T cell receptor beta chains from one sample in a study of cytomegalovirus exposure and HLA in healthy donors. The assay was immunoSEQ multiplex PCR, and TCRdb's table has in-frame clones only and misses some. The sample consists of fewer than 200,000 clones, approximately 85% of them appearing once. The sequencing sample was made of PBMCs. The receptors were sampled from a young man in good health and CMV-seropositive. The CDR3 runs from the conserved cysteine through the conserved F or W. Fields, in order: V gene, clone size, J gene, D gene, CDR3 DNA, CDR3 protein. D genes are given only for firm matches. Size tells how often a clone was seen (once, few, many) or the class of an expanded clone, and some rows leave it out.

>TRBV4-1|few|TRBJ2-1|TRBD2
TGCGCCAGCAGCCCGACAAGGGGACTAGCATCGAATGAGCAGTTCTTC
CASSPTRGLASNEQFF
>TRBV6-6|-|TRBJ1-3|TRBD1
TGTGCCAGCAGTGACCCGGGACAGAGAAACACCATATATTTT
CASSDPGQRNTIYF
>TRBV15|-|TRBJ2-1|TRBD1
TGTGCCACCAGCGCACGGGACAGGGGGCGGGAGCAGTTCTTC
CATSARDRGREQFF
>TRBV7-2|-|TRBJ1-2|TRBD1
TGTGCCAGCAGCTCAACTGGGACAGGTTTGATAGGGGGCTACACCTTC
CASSSTGTGLIGGYTF
>TRBV6-5|-|TRBJ2-7|TRBD1
TGTGCCAGCAGTTACTGGGGACAGGAAGGCTACGAGCAGTACTTC
CASSYWGQEGYEQYF
>TRBV5-4|once|TRBJ2-1|TRBD1
TGTGCCAGCAGGGAGGGACAGGGTGTCAATGAGCAGTTCTTC
CASREGQGVNEQFF
>TRBV5-1|-|TRBJ2-1|TRBD1
TGCGCCAGCAGCTTGTTAGGGGGCTCTGAGCAGTTCTTC
CASSLLGGSEQFF
>TRBV11-2|once|TRBJ2-2|TRBD1
TGTGCCAGCAGCGCAGACAGGGGTAACACCGGGGAGCTGTTTTTT
CASSADRGNTGELFF
>TRBV10-1|-|TRBJ1-2|-
TGCGCCAGCAGTGAGTCTACAGGGCCCCGCTATGGCTACACCTTC
CASSESTGPRYGYTF
>TRBV4-1|-|TRBJ2-7|TRBD1
TGCGCCAGCAGTCATACAGGGGGCCTTTCCTACGAGCAGTACTTC
CASSHTGGLSYEQYF
>TRBV6-4|-|TRBJ1-1|-
TGTGCCAGCAGTGAAACGGGGAACACTGAAGCTTTCTTT
CASSETGNTEAFF
>TRBV11-3|-|TRBJ1-5|-
TGTGCCAGCAGCCGGGGTAGTTCTCAGCCCCAGCATTTT
CASSRGSSQPQHF
>TRBV5-1|once|TRBJ1-1|TRBD1
TGCGCCAGCAGGGAAAGGGACAGGGGGCGAAACACTGAAGCTTTCTTT
CASRERDRGRNTEAFF
>TRBV7-3|-|TRBJ1-3|-
TGTGCCAGCAGCCCACGTTCAGGGTTCGCTGGAAACACCATATATTTT
CASSPRSGFAGNTIYF
>TRBV2|-|TRBJ2-2|TRBD1
TGTGCCAGCAGTGTTATGACAGGGTACACCGGGGAGCTGTTTTTT
CASSVMTGYTGELFF
>TRBV7-2|-|TRBJ2-2|-
TGTGCCAGCAGCTTTCTGAACACCGGGGAGCTGTTTTTT
CASSFLNTGELFF
>TRBV11-2|-|TRBJ2-7|TRBD2
TGTGCCAGCAGCTTAGACGGGGGGGATACCTACGAGCAGTACTTC
CASSLDGGDTYEQYF
>TRBV5-1|-|TRBJ1-1|TRBD1
TGCGCCAGCAGCTTGGAGGAGCCAGGGGGTACTGAAGCTTTCTTT
CASSLEEPGGTEAFF
>TRBV9|few|TRBJ2-7|TRBD2
TGTGCCAGCAGCGCGGGGACAACTAGCGGAATCGCCTACGAGCAGTACTTC
CASSAGTTSGIAYEQYF
>TRBV5-4|-|TRBJ2-3|TRBD2
TGTGCCAGCAGCTCCATTGATCAGCGGGGAAGCACAGATACGCAGTATTTT
CASSSIDQRGSTDTQYF
>TRBV10-2|-|TRBJ1-1|-
TGCGCCAGCGGGCTAACTGAAGCTTTCTTT
CASGLTEAFF
>TRBV30|-|TRBJ1-4|TRBD1
TGTGCCTGGAGGGGGACAGGGGGAGGTGAAAAACTGTTTTTT
CAWRGTGGGEKLFF
>TRBV29-1|few|TRBJ1-2|TRBD1
TGCAGCGTTATTGGGGACAGTTTCTATGGCTACACCTTC
CSVIGDSFYGYTF
>TRBV4-1|-|TRBJ1-5|-
TGCGCCAGCAGCCAAATTTCCCCCCCGCAGGGCTCACATCAGCCCCAGCATTTT
CASSQISPPQGSHQPQHF
>TRBV11-2|-|TRBJ2-1|-
TGTGCCAGCAGCTTAGTTGTCCTAAGTATGACCTACAATGAGCAGTTCTTC
CASSLVVLSMTYNEQFF
>TRBV12-5|-|TRBJ1-1|-
TGTGCTAGTGGTCCAGGGTTCGTGGCTTTCTTT
CASGPGFVAFF
>TRBV9|-|TRBJ1-3|TRBD1
TGTGCCAGCAGCGTAGCTGGGACAGGGGTGGACACCATATATTTT
CASSVAGTGVDTIYF
>TRBV11-2|-|TRBJ2-5|TRBD2
TGTGCCAGCAGCTTGTCCAGCGGGGGGGCGGAGACCCAGTACTTC
CASSLSSGGAETQYF
>TRBV2|-|TRBJ1-1|-
TGTGCCAGCAGCCTGGACAGGAACACTGAAGCTTTCTTT
CASSLDRNTEAFF
>TRBV29-1|-|TRBJ2-5|-
TGCAGCGTTGAAGGGCAGGCTCGGGAGACCCAGTACTTC
CSVEGQARETQYF
>TRBV9|-|TRBJ1-2|-
TGTGCCAGCAGCGTAAATCCCACCGACGGGTATGGCTACACCTTC
CASSVNPTDGYGYTF
>TRBV11-1|-|TRBJ2-7|TRBD1
TGTGCCAGCAGCTTAACACCGGGACAGGGGGCTCACGAGCAGTACTTC
CASSLTPGQGAHEQYF
>TRBV6-6|-|TRBJ2-6|-
TGTGCCAGCAGTTACTCGACAGGGGCCAACGTCCTGACTTTC
CASSYSTGANVLTF
>TRBV5-1|-|TRBJ1-2|TRBD1
TGCGCCAGCAGCTTGAACAGGGGGGGGGATGGCTACACCTTC
CASSLNRGGDGYTF
>TRBV29-1|once|TRBJ1-6|TRBD1
TGCAGCGTTGGCGGACAGGGGAATTCACCCCTCCACTTT
CSVGGQGNSPLHF
>TRBV6-5|-|TRBJ1-1|-
TGTGCCAGCACGTCACAGGCTGAAGCTTTCTTT
CASTSQAEAFF
>TRBV19|-|TRBJ1-4|-
TGTGCCAGTAGTCCAGCGTTCTGGGGAGGGGATGAAAAACTGTTTTTT
CASSPAFWGGDEKLFF
>TRBV19|-|TRBJ1-5|-
TGTGCCAGTAGTAGGGGCAGGTTCGATCAGCCCCAGCATTTT
CASSRGRFDQPQHF
>TRBV10-3|-|TRBJ2-5|-
TGTGCCATCAGTGGGGCTGGGGCTGGGGAGACCCAGTACTTC
CAISGAGAGETQYF
>TRBV2|-|TRBJ1-2|-
TGTGCCAGCAGTGAAGGCAGGGCCTATGGCTACACCTTC
CASSEGRAYGYTF
>TRBV11-2|-|TRBJ2-7|-
TGTGCCAGCAGCAAGCAGGTTCCCAGGGCCGAGCAGTACTTC
CASSKQVPRAEQYF
>TRBV6-5|-|TRBJ2-5|-
TGTGCCAGCAGTTACCCAGGGCTAGGAGAGACCCAGTACTTC
CASSYPGLGETQYF
>TRBV7-9|-|TRBJ2-7|-
TGTGCCAGCAGCTTAGATCGGGGATTCGACGAGCAGTACTTC
CASSLDRGFDEQYF
>TRBV4-3|-|TRBJ2-4|-
TGCGCCAGCAGCCAAGCTTGGGGGCACTCCAAAAACATTCAGTACTTC
CASSQAWGHSKNIQYF
>TRBV18|-|TRBJ2-6|TRBD1
TGTGCCAGCTCATCATGGACAGGGGCGAGCTCTGGGGCCAACGTCCTGACTTTC
CASSSWTGASSGANVLTF